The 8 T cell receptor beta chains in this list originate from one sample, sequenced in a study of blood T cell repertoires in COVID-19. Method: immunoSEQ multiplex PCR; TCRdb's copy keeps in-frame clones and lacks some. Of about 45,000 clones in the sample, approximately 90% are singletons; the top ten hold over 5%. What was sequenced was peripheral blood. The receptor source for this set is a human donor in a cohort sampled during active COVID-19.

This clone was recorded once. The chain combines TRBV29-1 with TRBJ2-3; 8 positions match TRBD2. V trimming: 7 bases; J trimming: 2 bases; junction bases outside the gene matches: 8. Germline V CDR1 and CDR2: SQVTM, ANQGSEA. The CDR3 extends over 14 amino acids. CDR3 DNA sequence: TGCAGCGGAACATCTAGCGGGCCCACAGATACGCAGTATTTT. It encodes CSGTSSGPTDTQYF.

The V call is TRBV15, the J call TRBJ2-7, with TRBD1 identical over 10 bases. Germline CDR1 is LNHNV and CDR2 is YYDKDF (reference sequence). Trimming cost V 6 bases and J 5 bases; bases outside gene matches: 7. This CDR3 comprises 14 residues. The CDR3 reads CATSTGTGVDEQYF. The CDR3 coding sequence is TGTGCCACCAGTACCGGGACAGGGGTCGACGAGCAGTACTTC.

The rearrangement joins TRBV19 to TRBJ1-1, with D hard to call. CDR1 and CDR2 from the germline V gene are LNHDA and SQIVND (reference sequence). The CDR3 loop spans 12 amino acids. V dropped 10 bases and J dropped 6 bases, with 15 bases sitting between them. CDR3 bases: TGTGCCACCCGGGTTTGGGGAGCTGAAGCTTTCTTT. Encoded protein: CATRVWGAEAFF.

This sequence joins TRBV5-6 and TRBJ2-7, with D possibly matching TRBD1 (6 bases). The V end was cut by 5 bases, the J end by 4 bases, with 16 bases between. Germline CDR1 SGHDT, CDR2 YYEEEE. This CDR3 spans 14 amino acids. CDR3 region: CASRPRGIRYEQYF. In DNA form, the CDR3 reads TGTGCCAGCAGGCCAAGGGGGATTAGATACGAGCAGTACTTC.

CDR3 loop: CASSSSGSRSDTQYF. In nucleotides, the CDR3 is TGTGCCAGTAGTTCTAGCGGGAGTAGGTCAGATACGCAGTATTTT. This chain connects TRBV19 to TRBJ2-3; 10 bases are shared with TRBD2. Trimming took 5 bases from V and 4 from J; bases not matched to a gene: 6. Germline V CDR1 and CDR2: LNHDA, SQIVND (reference sequence). This CDR3 is built from 15 residues.

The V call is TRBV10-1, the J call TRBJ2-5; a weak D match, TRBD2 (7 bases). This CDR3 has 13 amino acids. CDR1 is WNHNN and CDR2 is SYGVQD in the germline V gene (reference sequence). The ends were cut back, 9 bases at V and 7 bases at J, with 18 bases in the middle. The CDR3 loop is CASNKGGKWTQYF. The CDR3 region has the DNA TGCGCCAGTAACAAGGGGGGGAAGTGGACCCAGTACTTC.

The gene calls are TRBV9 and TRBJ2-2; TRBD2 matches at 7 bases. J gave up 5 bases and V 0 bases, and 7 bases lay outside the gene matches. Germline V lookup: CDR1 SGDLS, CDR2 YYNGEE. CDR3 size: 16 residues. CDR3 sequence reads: CASSVDLAANTGELFF. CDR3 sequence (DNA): TGTGCCAGCAGCGTAGATCTAGCGGCTAATACCGGGGAGCTGTTTTTT.

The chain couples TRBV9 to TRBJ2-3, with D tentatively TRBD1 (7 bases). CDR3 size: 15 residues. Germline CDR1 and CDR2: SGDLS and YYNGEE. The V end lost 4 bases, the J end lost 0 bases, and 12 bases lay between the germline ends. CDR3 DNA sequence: TGTGCCAGCAGCCGATCAGGGGGGAGCACAGATACGCAGTATTTT. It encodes CASSRSGGSTDTQYF. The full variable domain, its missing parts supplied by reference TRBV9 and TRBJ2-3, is DSGVTQTPKHLITATGQRVTLRCSPRSGDLSVYWYQQSLDQGLQFLIQYYNGEERAKGNILERFSAQQFPDLHSELNLSSLELGDSALYFCASSRSGGSTDTQYFGPGTRLTVL.